These 15 T cell receptor beta chains were all obtained from the same sample, sequenced in a study of breast tumors, draining lymph nodes, adjacent tissues. Axillary draining lymph nodes of breast cancer patients supplied the node samples. TCRdb re-analysed the multiplex PCR reads in MiXCR, keeping a single row per CDR3 protein. This sample has about 230,000 distinct CDR3 sequences, with about 34% found just once. The specimen was axillary lymph node tissue. These receptors were obtained from a female donor with breast cancer. Some clones in this sample may be carry-over from other donors' samples.

V usage is TRBV7-9 and J usage is TRBJ1-2; possibly TRBD1 for D (6 bases). The germline CDR1 and CDR2 sequences are SEHNR and FQNEAQ (reference sequence). The V end lost 5 bases, the J end lost 6 bases, and 16 bases lay between the germline ends. This CDR3 is built from 14 residues. The chain's CDR3 is CASSPSSGGNGYTF. DNA of the CDR3: TGTGCCAGCAGCCCGTCGAGCGGGGGCAATGGCTACACCTTC. Using reference TRBV7-9 and TRBJ1-2 for the parts outside the CDR3, the full variable domain is DTGVSQNPRHKITKRGQNVTFRCDPISEHNRLYWYRQTLGQGPEFLTYFQNEAQLEKSRLLSDRFSAERPKGSFSTLEIQRTEQGDSAMYLCASSPSSGGNGYTFGSGTRLTVV.

As concerns this clonotype: This may stem from a read error, because a much larger clone lies one nucleotide away. The rearrangement joins TRBV6-2 or TRBV6-3 to TRBJ2-1; 9 positions match TRBD1. The V gene's germline CDR1 is MNHEY and CDR2 SVGEGT. Trimming took 4 bases from V and 8 from J; bases not matched to a gene: 6. The CDR3 runs to 14 residues. The CDR3 reads CASSSGTGLHEQFF. In nucleotides, the CDR3 is TGTGCCAGCAGTTCCGGGACAGGGTTGCATGAGCAGTTCTTC.

This clonotype appeared many times. V usage is TRBV5-1 and J usage is TRBJ2-1, with 11 nucleotides matching TRBD1. Germline V gene lookup returns CDR1 SGHRS and CDR2 YFSETQ. Unmatched junction bases numbered 2, after V lost 4 bases and J lost 5 bases. The CDR3 consists of 14 residues. The CDR3 DNA reads TGCGCCAGCAGCCGGGACAGGGGGGACAATGAGCAGTTCTTC. It codes for CASSRDRGDNEQFF.

The CDR3 sequence: CSVLGSGYGYTF. The CDR3 bases are TGCAGCGTCCTCGGCAGTGGCTATGGCTACACCTTC. V usage is TRBV29-1 and J usage is TRBJ1-2; unclear D gene. V was trimmed by 6 bases and J by 4 bases, leaving 12 bases between them. The CDR3 runs to 12 residues. Germline V gene lookup returns CDR1 SQVTM and CDR2 ANQGSEA.

The J gene is TRBJ2-1, the V gene TRBV18, with D perhaps assigned TRBD1 or TRBD2 (5 bases each). The CDR3 consists of 17 residues. V lost 1 base to trimming and J lost 4 bases, with 17 bases between them. CDR1 is KGHSH and CDR2 is LQKENI in the germline V gene. The CDR3: CASSPRGKQNPYNEQFF. The CDR3 DNA is TGTGCCAGCTCACCACGGGGGAAACAGAATCCGTACAATGAGCAGTTCTTC.

In the case of this clonotype: The conserved final phenylalanine or tryptophan is absent from the CDR3, which likely points to a read error. It is unclear where the CDR3 begins or ends on the DNA, so no DNA is shown, and the CDR3 is as TCRdb lists it. V usage is TRBV7-9 and J usage is TRBJ1-6. Germline V CDR1 and CDR2: SEHNR, FQNEAQ (reference sequence). From its first to its last residue, the CDR3 has 9 amino acids. CDR3 sequence: CASSPLAVG.

The sample holds many counts of this clonotype. The J gene is TRBJ2-3, the V gene TRBV6-6, with a possible D match to TRBD1 (5 bases). The CDR3 runs 12 residues. Looked up from germline, CDR1 is MNHNY and CDR2 is SVGAGI (reference sequence). The germline V and J ends were trimmed by 7 bases and 3 bases, with 8 bases remaining between them. The CDR3 sequence: CASTTGTDTQYF. The CDR3 bases are TGTGCCAGCACAACAGGTACAGATACGCAGTATTTT.

The chain employs TRBV7-6 and TRBJ1-6, with D possibly matching TRBD1 (5 bases). The germline gives CDR1 SGHVS, CDR2 FNYEAQ. The V end lost 2 bases, the J end lost 4 bases, and 12 bases lay between the germline ends. This CDR3 has 16 amino acids. For the CDR3, the DNA is TGTGCCAGCAGCTTACAGGGTTCGGGTTATAATTCACCCCTCCACTTT. Translated: CASSLQGSGYNSPLHF.

Comment on this clonotype: A much larger clonotype is one base distant, so this may be a read error. V is TRBV4-1 and J is TRBJ2-1, with a tentative D call TRBD2 (6 bases). Germline V lookup: CDR1 MGHRA, CDR2 YSYEKL. Trimming took off 4 bases at V and 10 bases at J, with 23 bases between the two ends. The CDR3 is 16 residues long. The CDR3: CASSPTRYSGTSEQFF. The CDR3 DNA follows: TGCGCCAGCAGCCCAACTCGTTATAGCGGTACTAGCGAGCAGTTCTTC.

In its sample, this clonotype was seen many times. The V call is TRBV7-3, the J call TRBJ2-5; TRBD1 agrees at 9 bases. V shed 6 bases and J 5 bases; nucleotides not matched to a gene: 13. From germline, CDR1 is SGHTA and CDR2 FQGTGA. The CDR3 loop spans 16 amino acids. Here the CDR3 reads CASSFGLGQGYETQYF. In nucleotides, the CDR3 is TGTGCCAGCAGTTTTGGACTCGGACAGGGGTACGAGACCCAGTACTTC.

This clonotype occurred many times. This sequence joins TRBV28 and TRBJ1-2; D is ambiguous. Per the germline V gene, CDR1 is MDHEN and CDR2 is SYDVKM. CDR3 length: 11 residues. Trimming pared 8 bases from V and 2 bases from J, leaving 6 bases between. CDR3 coding DNA: TGTGCCAGCGTTGCGAACTATGGCTACACCTTC. It translates to CASVANYGYTF.

This clonotype was counted many times. V is TRBV29-1 and J is TRBJ2-1, with 10 bases lining up with TRBD2. The CDR3 covers 14 residues. The junction had 9 bases not matched to a gene; V was cut back by 7 bases and J by 6 bases. CDR1 is SQVTM and CDR2 is ANQGSEA in the germline V gene. The CDR3 protein is CSAPKTSGINEQFF. As DNA, the CDR3 is TGCAGCGCCCCCAAAACTAGCGGGATCAATGAGCAGTTCTTC.

The table lists this clonotype with many counts. The chain joins TRBV7-9 to TRBJ2-7, with D possibly being TRBD2 (6 bases). Per the germline V gene, CDR1 is SEHNR and CDR2 is FQNEAQ (reference sequence). The CDR3 runs 13 residues. V was cut by 5 bases and J by 5 bases, with 13 bases left in between. The CDR3 loop reads CASSTRLVHEQYF. As DNA, the CDR3 is TGTGCCAGCAGCACTAGACTAGTACACGAGCAGTACTTC.

This clonotype was counted ten times or more. The V and J genes are TRBV6-1 and TRBJ1-5; the match to TRBD1 covers 8 bases. Trimming at V came to 6 bases and at J to 5 bases, leaving 6 bases not matched to a gene. Germline CDR1 and CDR2: MNHNS and SASEGT. This CDR3 contains 14 residues. The DNA of the CDR3 is TGTGCCAGCAGCAGGACAGGGAGAGATCAGCCCCAGCATTTT. Its protein product is CASSRTGRDQPQHF.

This clonotype was counted at least ten times. The chain has TRBV20-1 and TRBJ1-6; 8 bases map to TRBD1. This CDR3 is 16 amino acids long. Germline values: CDR1 DFQATT, CDR2 SNEGSKA (reference sequence). V lost 4 bases and J lost 3; bases outside the gene matches: 8. CDR3 sequence: CSANPGQVNYNSPLHF. CDR3 bases: TGCAGTGCTAACCCGGGACAGGTCAACTATAATTCACCCCTCCACTTT.